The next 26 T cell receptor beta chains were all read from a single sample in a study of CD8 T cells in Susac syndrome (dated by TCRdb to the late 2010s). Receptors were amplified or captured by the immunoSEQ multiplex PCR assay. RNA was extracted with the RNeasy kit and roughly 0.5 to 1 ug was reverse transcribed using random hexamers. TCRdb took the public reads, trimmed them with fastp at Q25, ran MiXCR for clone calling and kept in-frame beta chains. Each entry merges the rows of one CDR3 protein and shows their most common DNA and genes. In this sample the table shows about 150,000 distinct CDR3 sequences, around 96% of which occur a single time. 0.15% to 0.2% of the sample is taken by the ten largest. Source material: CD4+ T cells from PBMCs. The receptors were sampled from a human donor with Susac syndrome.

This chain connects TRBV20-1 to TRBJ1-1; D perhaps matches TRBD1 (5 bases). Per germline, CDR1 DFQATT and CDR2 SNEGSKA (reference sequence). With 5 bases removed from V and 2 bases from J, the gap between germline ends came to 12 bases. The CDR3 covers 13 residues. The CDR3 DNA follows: TGCAGTGCTTCGGGACGGATCAACACTGAAGCTTTCTTT. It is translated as CSASGRINTEAFF.

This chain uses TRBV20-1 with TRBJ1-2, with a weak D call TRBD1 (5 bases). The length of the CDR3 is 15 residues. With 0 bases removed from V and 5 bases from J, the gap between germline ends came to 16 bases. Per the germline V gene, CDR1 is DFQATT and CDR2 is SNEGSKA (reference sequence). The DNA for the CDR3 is TGCAGTGCTAGAGACTCGGGGGAGTTCGGTTATGGCTACACCTTC. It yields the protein CSARDSGEFGYGYTF.

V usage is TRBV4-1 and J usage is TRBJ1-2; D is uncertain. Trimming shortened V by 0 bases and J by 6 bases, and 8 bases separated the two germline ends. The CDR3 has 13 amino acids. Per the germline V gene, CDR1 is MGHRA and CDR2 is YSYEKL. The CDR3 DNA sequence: TGCGCCAGCAGCCAAGATGGGGTGGATGGCTACACCTTC. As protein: CASSQDGVDGYTF.

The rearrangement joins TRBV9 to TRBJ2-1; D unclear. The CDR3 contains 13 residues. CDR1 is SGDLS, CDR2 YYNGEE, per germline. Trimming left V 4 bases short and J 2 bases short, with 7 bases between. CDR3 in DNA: TGTGCCAGCAGCCCACATACCTACAATGAGCAGTTCTTC. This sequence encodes CASSPHTYNEQFF.

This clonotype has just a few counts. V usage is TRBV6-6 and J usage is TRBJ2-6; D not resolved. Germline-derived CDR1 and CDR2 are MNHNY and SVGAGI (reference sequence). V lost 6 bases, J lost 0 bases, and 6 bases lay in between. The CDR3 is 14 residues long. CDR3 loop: CASRLDSGANVLTF. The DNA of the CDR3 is TGTGCCAGCAGGCTCGACTCTGGGGCCAACGTCCTGACTTTC.

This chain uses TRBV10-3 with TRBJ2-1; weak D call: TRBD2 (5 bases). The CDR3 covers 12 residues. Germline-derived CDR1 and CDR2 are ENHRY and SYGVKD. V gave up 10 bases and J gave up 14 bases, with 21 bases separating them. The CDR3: CATGMGPGEEFF. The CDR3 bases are TGTGCCACCGGGATGGGTCCAGGCGAGGAGTTCTTC.

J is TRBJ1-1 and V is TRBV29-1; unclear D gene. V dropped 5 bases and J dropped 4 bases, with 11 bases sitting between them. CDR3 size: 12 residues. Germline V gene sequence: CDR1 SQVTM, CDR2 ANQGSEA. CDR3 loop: CSVQDWGTEAFF. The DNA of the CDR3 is TGCAGCGTTCAGGATTGGGGCACTGAAGCTTTCTTT.

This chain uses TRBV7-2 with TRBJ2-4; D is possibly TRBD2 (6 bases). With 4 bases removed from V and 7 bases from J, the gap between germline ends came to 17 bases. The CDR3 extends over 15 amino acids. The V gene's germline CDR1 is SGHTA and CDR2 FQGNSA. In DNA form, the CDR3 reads TGTGCCAGCAGCTCCCCCCTAGGGGACTCGAACATTCAGTACTTC. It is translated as CASSSPLGDSNIQYF.

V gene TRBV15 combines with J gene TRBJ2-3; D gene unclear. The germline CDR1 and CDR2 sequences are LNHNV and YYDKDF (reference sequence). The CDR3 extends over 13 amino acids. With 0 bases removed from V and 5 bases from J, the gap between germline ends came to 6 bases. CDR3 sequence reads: CATSRDNGDTQYF. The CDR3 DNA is TGTGCCACCAGCAGAGATAACGGAGATACGCAGTATTTT.

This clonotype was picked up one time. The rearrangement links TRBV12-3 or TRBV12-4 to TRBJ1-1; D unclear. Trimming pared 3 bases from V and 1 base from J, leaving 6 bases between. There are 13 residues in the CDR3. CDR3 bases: TGTGCCAGCAGTTTTTTTGGGAACACTGAAGCTTTCTTT. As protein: CASSFFGNTEAFF.

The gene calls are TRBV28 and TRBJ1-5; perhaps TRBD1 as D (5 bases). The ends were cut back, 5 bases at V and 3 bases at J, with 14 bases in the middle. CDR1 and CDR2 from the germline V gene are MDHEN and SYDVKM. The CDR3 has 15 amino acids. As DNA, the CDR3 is TGTGCCAGCAGTCTTTCTACAGGAGACAATCAGCCCCAGCATTTT. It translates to CASSLSTGDNQPQHF.

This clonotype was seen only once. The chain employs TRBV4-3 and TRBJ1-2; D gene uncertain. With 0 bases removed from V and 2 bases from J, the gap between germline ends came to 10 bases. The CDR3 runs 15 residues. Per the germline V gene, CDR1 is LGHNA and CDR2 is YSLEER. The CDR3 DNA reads TGCGCCAGCAGCCAAGATCAGCAGTCGAACTATGGCTACACCTTC. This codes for CASSQDQQSNYGYTF.

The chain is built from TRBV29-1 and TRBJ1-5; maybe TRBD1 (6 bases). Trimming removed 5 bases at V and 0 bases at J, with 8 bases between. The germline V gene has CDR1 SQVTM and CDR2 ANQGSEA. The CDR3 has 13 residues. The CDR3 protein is CSVTQGSNQPQHF. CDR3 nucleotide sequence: TGCAGCGTTACACAGGGTAGCAATCAGCCCCAGCATTTT. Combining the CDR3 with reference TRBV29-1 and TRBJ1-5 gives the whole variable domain SAVISQKPSRDICQRGTSLTIQCQVDSQVTMMFWYRQQPGQSLTLIATANQGSEATYESGFVIDKFPISRPNLTFSTLTVSNMSPEDSSIYLCSVTQGSNQPQHFGDGTRLSIL.

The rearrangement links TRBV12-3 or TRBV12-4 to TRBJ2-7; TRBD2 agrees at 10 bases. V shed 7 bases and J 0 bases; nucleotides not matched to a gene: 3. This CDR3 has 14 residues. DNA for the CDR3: TGTGCCAGCAACCCTAGCGGGAGCTCCTACGAGCAGTACTTC. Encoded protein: CASNPSGSSYEQYF.

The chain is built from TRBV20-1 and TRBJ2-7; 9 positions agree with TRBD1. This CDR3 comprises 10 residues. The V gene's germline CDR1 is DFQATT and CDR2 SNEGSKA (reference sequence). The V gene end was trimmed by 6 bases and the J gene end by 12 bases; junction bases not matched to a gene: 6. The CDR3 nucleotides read TGCAGTGCCTCAGGGACAGGGTTGTACTTC. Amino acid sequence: CSASGTGLYF.

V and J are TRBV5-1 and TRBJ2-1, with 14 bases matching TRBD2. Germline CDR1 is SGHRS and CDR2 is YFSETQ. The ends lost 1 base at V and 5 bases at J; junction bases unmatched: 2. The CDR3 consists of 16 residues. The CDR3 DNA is TGCGCCAGCAGCTTGCCGGGACTAGCGGGGGACAATGAGCAGTTCTTC. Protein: CASSLPGLAGDNEQFF.

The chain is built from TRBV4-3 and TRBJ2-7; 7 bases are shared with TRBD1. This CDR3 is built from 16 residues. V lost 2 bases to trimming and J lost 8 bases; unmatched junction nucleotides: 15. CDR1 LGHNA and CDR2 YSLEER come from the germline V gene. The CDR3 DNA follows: TGCGCCAGCAGCCAAATGAACGCGGCAGGGGGTGGGCAGCAGTACTTC. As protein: CASSQMNAAGGGQQYF.

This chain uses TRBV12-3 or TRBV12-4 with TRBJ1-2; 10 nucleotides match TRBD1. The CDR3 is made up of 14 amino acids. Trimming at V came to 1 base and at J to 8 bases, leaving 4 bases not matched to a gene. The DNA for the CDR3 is TGTGCCAGCAGTTTAGGGACAGGGGGACGAGGCTACACCTTC. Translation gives CASSLGTGGRGYTF.

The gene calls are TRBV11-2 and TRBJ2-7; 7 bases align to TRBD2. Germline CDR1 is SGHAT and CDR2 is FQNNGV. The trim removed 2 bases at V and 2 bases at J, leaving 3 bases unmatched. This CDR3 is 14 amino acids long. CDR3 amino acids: CASSLRGETYEQYF. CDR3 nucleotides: TGTGCCAGCAGCTTACGGGGGGAAACCTACGAGCAGTACTTC.

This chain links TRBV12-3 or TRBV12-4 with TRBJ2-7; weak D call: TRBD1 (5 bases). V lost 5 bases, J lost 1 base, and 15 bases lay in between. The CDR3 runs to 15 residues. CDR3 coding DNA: TGTGCCAGCAGTCCCCAGGCGACAGTATCCTACGAGCAGTACTTC. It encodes CASSPQATVSYEQYF.

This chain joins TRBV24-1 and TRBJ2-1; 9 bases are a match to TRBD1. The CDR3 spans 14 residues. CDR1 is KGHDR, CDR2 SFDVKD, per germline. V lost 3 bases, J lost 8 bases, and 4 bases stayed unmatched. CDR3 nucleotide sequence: TGTGCCACCAGTGATAAGACAGGGGGGGATGAGCAGTTCTTC. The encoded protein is CATSDKTGGDEQFF.

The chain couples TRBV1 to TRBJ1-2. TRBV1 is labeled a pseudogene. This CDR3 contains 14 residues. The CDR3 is CTISRDGPNYGYTF. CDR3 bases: TGCACCATCAGCAGGGACGGCCCTAACTATGGCTACACCTTC.

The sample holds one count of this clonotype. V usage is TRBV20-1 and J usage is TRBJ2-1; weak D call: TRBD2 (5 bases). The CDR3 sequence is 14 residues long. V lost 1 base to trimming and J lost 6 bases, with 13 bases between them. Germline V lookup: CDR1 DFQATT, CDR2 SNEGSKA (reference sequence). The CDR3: CSARVLAGSNEQFF. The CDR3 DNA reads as TGCAGTGCTAGAGTTCTGGCGGGTTCCAATGAGCAGTTCTTC.

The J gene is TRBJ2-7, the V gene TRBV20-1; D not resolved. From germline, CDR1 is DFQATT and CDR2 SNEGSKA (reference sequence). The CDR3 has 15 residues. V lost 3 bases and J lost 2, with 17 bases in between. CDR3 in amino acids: CSASSPRARTYEQYF. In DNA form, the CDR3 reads TGCAGTGCTAGTTCCCCTCGGGCGCGGACCTACGAGCAGTACTTC.

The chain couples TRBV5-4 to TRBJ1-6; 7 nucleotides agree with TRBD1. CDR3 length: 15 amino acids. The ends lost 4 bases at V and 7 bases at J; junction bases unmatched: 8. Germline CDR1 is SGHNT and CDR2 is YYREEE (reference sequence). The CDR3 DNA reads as TGTGCCAGCAGCAAACCAGGGGGAACCAATTCACCCCTCCACTTT. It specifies CASSKPGGTNSPLHF.

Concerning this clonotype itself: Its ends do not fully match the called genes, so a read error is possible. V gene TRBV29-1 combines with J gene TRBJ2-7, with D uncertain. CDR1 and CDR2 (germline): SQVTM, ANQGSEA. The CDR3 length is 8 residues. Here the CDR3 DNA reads TGCAGCGTTGTGGATTGGGGCTTC. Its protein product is CSVVDWGF.